This T cell receptor (beta chain) was sequenced for a study of vaccination effects on CD4 cells after COVID-19. The study's findings and limits: Clonal contraction was marked in infection- and vaccine-induced clones late after vaccination. The study, lacking early post-infection timepoints, had few convalescent patients.

The CDR3 contains 15 residues. Germline CDR1 reads SGDLS; CDR2 reads YYNGEE. With 3 bases removed from V and 7 bases from J, the gap between germline ends came to 16 bases. Sequenced by immunoSEQ multiplex PCR; TCRdb stores in-frame clones only, minus some. The sample includes roughly 40,000 clones, more than 65% of them seen just once. As regards this clone: Its antigen is not known.

Cells that had been cultured for approximately eleven days were the source of isolated CD4+ T cells. Participants received two doses of either the BNT162b2 or mRNA-1273 vaccine. Nucleocapsid antibodies stayed negative before and after vaccination, showing no earlier SARS-CoV-2 infection. The sample was CD4+ T cells from PBMCs cultured without peptide, taken after COVID-19 vaccination. The receptor comes from a human donor who received a COVID-19 vaccine. The chain employs TRBV9 and TRBJ2-2; D possibly uses TRBD1 or TRBD2 (5 bases each). The CDR3 coding sequence is TGTGCCAGCAGCGAGGGCCGGGGCCCGGGCGGGGAGCTGTTTTTT. Translating gives CASSEGRGPGGELFF.